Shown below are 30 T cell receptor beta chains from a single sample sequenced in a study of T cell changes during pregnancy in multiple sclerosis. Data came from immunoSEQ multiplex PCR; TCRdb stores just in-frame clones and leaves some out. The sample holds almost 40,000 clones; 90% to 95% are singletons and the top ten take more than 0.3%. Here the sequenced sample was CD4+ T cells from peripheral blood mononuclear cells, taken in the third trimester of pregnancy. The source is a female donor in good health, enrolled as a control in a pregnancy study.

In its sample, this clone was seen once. DNA for the CDR3: TGTGCCACCACAGAATCCCGACAGGGCGAGACCCAGTACTTC. It translates to CATTESRQGETQYF. The chain joins TRBV2 to TRBJ2-5; 7 nucleotides match TRBD1. CDR3 length equals 14 residues. The V gene's germline CDR1 is SNHLY and CDR2 FYNNEI. V lost 10 bases and J lost 5; bases outside the gene matches: 13.

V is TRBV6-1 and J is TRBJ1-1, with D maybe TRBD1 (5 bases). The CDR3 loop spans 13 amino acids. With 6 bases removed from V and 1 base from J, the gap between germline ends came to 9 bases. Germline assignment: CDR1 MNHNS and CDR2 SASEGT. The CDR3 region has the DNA TGTGCCAGCAGCAACCAGGGGAACACTGAAGCTTTCTTT. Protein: CASSNQGNTEAFF.

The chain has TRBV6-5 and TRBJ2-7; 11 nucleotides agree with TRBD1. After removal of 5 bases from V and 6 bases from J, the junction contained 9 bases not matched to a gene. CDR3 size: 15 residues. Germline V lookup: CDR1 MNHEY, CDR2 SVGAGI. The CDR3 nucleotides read TGTGCCAGCAGTGGGACCGGGACAGGGGGATTCGAGCAGTACTTC. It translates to CASSGTGTGGFEQYF.

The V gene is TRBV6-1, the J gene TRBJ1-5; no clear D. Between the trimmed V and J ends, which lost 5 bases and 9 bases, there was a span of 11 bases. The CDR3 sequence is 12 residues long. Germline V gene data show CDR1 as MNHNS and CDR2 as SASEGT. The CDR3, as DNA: TGTGCCAGCAGTCTTTTAACTTGGCCCCAGCATTTT. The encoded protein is CASSLLTWPQHF.

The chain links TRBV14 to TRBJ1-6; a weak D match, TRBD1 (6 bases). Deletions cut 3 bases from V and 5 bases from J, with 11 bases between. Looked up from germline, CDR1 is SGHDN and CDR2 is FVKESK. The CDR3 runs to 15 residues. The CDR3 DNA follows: TGTGCCAGCAGCCAGACGGACAGCCATAATTCACCCCTCCACTTT. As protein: CASSQTDSHNSPLHF.

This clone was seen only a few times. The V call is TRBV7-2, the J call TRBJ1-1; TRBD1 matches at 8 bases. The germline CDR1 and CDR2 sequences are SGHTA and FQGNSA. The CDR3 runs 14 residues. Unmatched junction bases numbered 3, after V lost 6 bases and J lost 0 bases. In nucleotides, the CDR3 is TGTGCCAGCAGTCGGGACAGGATGAACACTGAAGCTTTCTTT. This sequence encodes CASSRDRMNTEAFF. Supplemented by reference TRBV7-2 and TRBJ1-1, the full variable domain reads GAGVSQSPSNKVTEKGKDVELRCDPISGHTALYWYRQSLGQGLEFLIYFQGNSAPDKSGLPSDRFSAERTGGSVSTLTIQRTQQEDSAVYLCASSRDRMNTEAFFGQGTRLTVV.

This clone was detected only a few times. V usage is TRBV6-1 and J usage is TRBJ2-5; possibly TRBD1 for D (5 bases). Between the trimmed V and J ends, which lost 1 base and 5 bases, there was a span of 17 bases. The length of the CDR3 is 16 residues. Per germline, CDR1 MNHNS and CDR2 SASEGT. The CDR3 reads CASSEEDNKGWETQYF. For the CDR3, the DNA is TGTGCCAGCAGTGAAGAGGACAACAAGGGCTGGGAGACCCAGTACTTC.

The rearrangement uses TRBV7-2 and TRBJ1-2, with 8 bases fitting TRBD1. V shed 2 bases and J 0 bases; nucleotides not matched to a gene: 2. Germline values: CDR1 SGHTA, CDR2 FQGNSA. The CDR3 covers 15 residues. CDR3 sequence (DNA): TGTGCCAGCAGCTTATCAGGGGGCCCTAACTATGGCTACACCTTC. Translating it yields CASSLSGGPNYGYTF.

CDR3 sequence reads: CASSLGGYGYTF. CDR3 coding DNA: TGTGCCAGCAGCTTAGGAGGCTATGGCTACACCTTC. This chain connects TRBV7-9 to TRBJ1-2; no firm D call. This CDR3 spans 12 amino acids. V dropped 1 base and J dropped 4 bases, with 4 bases sitting between them. Looked up from germline, CDR1 is SEHNR and CDR2 is FQNEAQ (reference sequence).

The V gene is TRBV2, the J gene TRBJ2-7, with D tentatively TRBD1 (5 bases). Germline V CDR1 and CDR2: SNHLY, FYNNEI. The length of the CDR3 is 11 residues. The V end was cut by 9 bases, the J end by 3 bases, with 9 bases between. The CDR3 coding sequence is TGTGCCAGAGGGGCCGGCTACGAGCAGTACTTC. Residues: CARGAGYEQYF.

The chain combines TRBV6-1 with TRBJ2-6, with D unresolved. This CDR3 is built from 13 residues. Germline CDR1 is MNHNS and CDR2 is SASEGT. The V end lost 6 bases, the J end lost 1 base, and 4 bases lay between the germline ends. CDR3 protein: CASSLSGANVLTF. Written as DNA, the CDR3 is TGTGCCAGCAGCCTTTCTGGGGCCAACGTCCTGACTTTC.

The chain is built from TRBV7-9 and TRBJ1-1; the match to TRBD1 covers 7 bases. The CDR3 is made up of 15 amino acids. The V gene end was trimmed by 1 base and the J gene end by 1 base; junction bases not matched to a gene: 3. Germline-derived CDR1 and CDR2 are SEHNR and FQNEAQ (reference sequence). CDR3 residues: CASSLVGTANTEAFF. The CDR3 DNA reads TGTGCCAGCAGCTTAGTAGGGACAGCGAACACTGAAGCTTTCTTT.

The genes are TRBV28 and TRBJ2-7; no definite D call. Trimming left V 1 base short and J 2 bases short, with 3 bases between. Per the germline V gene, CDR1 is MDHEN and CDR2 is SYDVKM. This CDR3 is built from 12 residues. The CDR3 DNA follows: TGTGCCAGCAGTTTATCCGCCTACGAGCAGTACTTC. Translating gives CASSLSAYEQYF.

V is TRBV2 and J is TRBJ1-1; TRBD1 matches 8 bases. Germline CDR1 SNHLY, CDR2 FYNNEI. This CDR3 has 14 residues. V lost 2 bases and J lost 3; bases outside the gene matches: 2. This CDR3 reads CASSEQGADTEAFF. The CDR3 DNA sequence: TGTGCCAGCAGTGAACAGGGGGCGGACACTGAAGCTTTCTTT.

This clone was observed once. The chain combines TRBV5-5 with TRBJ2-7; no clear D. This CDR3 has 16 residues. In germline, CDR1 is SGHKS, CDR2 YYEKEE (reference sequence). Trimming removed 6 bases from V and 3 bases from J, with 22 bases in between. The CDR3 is CASNTPWQAGLYEQYF. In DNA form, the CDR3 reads TGTGCCAGCAACACGCCTTGGCAGGCTGGCCTCTACGAGCAGTACTTC. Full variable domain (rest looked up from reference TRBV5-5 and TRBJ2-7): DAGVTQSPTHLIKTRGQQVTLRCSPISGHKSVSWYQQVLGQGPQFIFQYYEKEERGRGNFPDRFSARQFPNYSSELNVNALLLGDSALYLCASNTPWQAGLYEQYFGPGTRLTVT.

This CDR3 is CASSSTGDTQYF. The CDR3 DNA reads as TGTGCCAGCAGTTCGACGGGAGATACGCAGTATTTT. The chain couples TRBV28 to TRBJ2-3; D remains ambiguous. Between the trimmed V and J ends, which lost 4 bases and 5 bases, there was a span of 7 bases. The CDR3 consists of 12 residues. Germline assignment: CDR1 MDHEN and CDR2 SYDVKM. The full variable domain, its missing parts supplied by reference TRBV28 and TRBJ2-3, is DVKVTQSSRYLVKRTGEKVFLECVQDMDHENMFWYRQDPGLGLRLIYFSYDVKMKEKGDIPEGYSVSREKKERFSLILESASTNQTSMYLCASSSTGDTQYFGPGTRLTVL.

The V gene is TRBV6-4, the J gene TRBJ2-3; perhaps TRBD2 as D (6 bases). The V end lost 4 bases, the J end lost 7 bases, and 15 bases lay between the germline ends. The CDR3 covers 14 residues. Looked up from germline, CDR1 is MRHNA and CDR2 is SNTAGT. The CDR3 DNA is TGTGCCAGCAGTGGGGAGGCAGCCTTCAATACGCAGTATTTT. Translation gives CASSGEAAFNTQYF.

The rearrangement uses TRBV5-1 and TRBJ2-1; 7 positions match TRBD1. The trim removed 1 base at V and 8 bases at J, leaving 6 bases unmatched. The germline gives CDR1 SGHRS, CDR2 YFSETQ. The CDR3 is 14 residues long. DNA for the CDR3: TGCGCCAGCAGCTTGAAGGGGGCAGGATATGAGCAGTTCTTC. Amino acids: CASSLKGAGYEQFF.

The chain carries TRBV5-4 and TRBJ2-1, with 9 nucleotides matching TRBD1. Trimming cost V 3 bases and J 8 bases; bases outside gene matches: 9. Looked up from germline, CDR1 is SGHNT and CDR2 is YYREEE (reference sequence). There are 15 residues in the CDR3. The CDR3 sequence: CASSYRDREGDEQFF. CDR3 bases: TGTGCCAGCAGCTACCGGGACAGGGAAGGCGATGAGCAGTTCTTC. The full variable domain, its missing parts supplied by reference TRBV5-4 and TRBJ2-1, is ETGVTQSPTHLIKTRGQQVTLRCSSQSGHNTVSWYQQALGQGPQFIFQYYREEENGRGNFPPRFSGLQFPNYSSELNVNALELDDSALYLCASSYRDREGDEQFFGPGTRLTVL.

The CDR3 DNA sequence: TGCAGCGCCCTGGACAGGGGGAAGGATGGCTACACCTTC. This sequence encodes CSALDRGKDGYTF. This chain connects TRBV29-1 to TRBJ1-2; 10 bases line up with TRBD1. V trimming: 7 bases; J trimming: 6 bases; junction bases outside the gene matches: 8. This CDR3 has 13 residues. Germline assignment: CDR1 SQVTM and CDR2 ANQGSEA.

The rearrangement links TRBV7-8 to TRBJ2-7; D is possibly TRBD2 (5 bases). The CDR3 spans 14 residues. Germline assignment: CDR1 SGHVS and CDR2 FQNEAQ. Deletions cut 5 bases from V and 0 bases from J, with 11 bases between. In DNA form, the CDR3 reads TGTGCCAGCAGCCCGAGGACTGGCTCCTACGAGCAGTACTTC. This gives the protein CASSPRTGSYEQYF. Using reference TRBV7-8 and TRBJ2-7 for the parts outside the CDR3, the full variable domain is GAGVSQSPRYKVAKRGQDVALRCDPISGHVSLFWYQQALGQGPEFLTYFQNEAQLDKSGLPSDRFFAERPEGSVSTLKIQRTQQEDSAVYLCASSPRTGSYEQYFGPGTRLTVT.

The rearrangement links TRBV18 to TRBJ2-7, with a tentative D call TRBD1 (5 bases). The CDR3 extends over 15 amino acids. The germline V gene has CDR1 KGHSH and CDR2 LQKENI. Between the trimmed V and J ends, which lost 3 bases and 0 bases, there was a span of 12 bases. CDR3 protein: CASSPPNQGSYEQYF. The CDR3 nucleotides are TGTGCCAGCTCACCTCCTAACCAGGGCTCCTACGAGCAGTACTTC.

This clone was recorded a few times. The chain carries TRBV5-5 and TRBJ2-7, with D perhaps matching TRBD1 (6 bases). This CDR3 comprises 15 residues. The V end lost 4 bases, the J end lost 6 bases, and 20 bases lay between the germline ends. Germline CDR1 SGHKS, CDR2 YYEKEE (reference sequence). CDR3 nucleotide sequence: TGTGCCAGCAGCGCGATGACAGGAGCCATAGTCGAGCAGTACTTC. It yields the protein CASSAMTGAIVEQYF.

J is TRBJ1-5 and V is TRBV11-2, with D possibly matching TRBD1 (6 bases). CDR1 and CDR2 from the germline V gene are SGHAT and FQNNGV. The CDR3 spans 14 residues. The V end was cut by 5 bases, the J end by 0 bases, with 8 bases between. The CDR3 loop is CASSPGVSNQPQHF. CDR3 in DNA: TGTGCCAGCAGCCCAGGGGTTAGCAATCAGCCCCAGCATTTT.

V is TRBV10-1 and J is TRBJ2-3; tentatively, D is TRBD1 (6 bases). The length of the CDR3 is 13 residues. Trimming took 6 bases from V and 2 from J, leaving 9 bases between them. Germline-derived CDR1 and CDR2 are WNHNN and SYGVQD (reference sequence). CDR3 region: CASSRDITDTQYF. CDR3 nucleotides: TGCGCCAGCAGCCGGGACATCACAGATACGCAGTATTTT.

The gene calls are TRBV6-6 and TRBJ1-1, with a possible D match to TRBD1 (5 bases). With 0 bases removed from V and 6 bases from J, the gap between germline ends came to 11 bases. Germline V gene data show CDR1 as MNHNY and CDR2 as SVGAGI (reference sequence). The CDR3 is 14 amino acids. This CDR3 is CASSYSWRGAEAFF. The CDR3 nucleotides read TGTGCCAGCAGTTACTCGTGGAGGGGTGCTGAAGCTTTCTTT.

CDR3: CASMDRGFFSPLHF. In DNA, the CDR3 is TGTGCCAGCATGGACAGGGGTTTTTTCTCACCCCTCCACTTT. The gene calls are TRBV11-2 and TRBJ1-6; 9 nucleotides agree with TRBD1. V was clipped by 7 bases and J by 10 bases; unmatched bases: 8. Per germline, CDR1 SGHAT and CDR2 FQNNGV. The CDR3 sequence is 14 residues long.

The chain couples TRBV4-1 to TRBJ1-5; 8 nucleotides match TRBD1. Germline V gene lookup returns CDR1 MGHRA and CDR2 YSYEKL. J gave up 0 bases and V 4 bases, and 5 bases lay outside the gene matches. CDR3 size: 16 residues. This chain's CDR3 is CASSPSGQGSNQPQHF. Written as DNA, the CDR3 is TGCGCCAGCAGCCCGTCAGGACAGGGTAGCAATCAGCCCCAGCATTTT.

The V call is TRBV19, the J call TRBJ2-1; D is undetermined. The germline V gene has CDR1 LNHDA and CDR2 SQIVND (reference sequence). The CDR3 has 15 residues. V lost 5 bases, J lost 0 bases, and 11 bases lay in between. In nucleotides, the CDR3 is TGTGCCAGTAGTCCCTTGTCGAGCTCCTACAATGAGCAGTTCTTC. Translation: CASSPLSSSYNEQFF.

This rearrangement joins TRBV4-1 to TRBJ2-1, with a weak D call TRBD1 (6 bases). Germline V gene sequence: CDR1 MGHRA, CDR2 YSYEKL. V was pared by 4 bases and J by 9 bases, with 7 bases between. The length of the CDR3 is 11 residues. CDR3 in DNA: TGCGCCAGCAGCCTACAGGGTGAGCAGTTCTTC. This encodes CASSLQGEQFF.